Listed below are T cell receptor beta chains from one sample, sequenced in a study of shared clonotypes between healthy human individuals. TCRdb's copy holds only in-frame clones and misses some; the assay was immunoSEQ multiplex PCR. The sample includes 800,000 or so clones, around 96% seen only once; the top ten take about 0.25%. Sequenced material: naive CD8+ T cells sorted from blood. Source of these receptors: a man aged 30-40 years in good health. Both conserved end residues are part of each CDR3. The D gene is left open where the match is weak. Clone size appears in some rows only: once, few, many, or a class for an expanded clone.

length	V	size	D	J	CDR3	DNA
15	TRBV7-9	-	-	TRBJ2-1	CASSPRSGSYNEQFF	TGTGCCAGCAGCCCCCGCAGTGGCTCCTACAATGAGCAGTTCTTC
14	TRBV15	-	-	TRBJ2-3	CATSRGRGTDTQYF	TGTGCCACCAGCAGAGGAAGGGGCACAGATACGCAGTATTTT
11	TRBV4-3	once	-	TRBJ2-7	CASSPSYEQYF	TGCGCCAGCAGCCCATCCTACGAGCAGTACTTC
13	TRBV6-5	-	TRBD1	TRBJ2-1	CASRGQGWDEQFF	TGTGCCAGCAGGGGACAGGGGTGGGATGAGCAGTTCTTC
15	TRBV27	-	TRBD2	TRBJ2-1	CASSIGLAGGHEQFF	TGTGCCAGCAGTATTGGACTAGCGGGAGGGCATGAGCAGTTCTTC
13	TRBV6-5	-	-	TRBJ2-7	CANWGRGAYEQYF	TGTGCCAACTGGGGAAGGGGGGCCTACGAGCAGTACTTC
11	TRBV10-3	-	-	TRBJ2-7	CAISDVYEQYF	TGTGCCATCAGTGACGTATACGAGCAGTACTTC
15	TRBV2	-	-	TRBJ1-5	CASSEVAVSNQPQHF	TGTGCCAGCAGTGAAGTGGCAGTAAGCAATCAGCCCCAGCATTTT
15	TRBV28	-	TRBD1	TRBJ2-3	CASSLYQGATDTQYF	TGTGCCAGCAGTTTATATCAGGGGGCCACAGATACGCAGTATTTT
17	TRBV5-6	-	TRBD2	TRBJ2-2	CASSLGLAAGNTGELFF	TGTGCCAGCAGCTTGGGACTAGCGGCGGGGAACACCGGGGAGCTGTTTTTT
16	TRBV7-8	-	-	TRBJ2-4	CASSLGTALAKNIQYF	TGTGCCAGCAGCTTAGGGACAGCGCTAGCCAAAAACATTCAGTACTTC
15	TRBV7-2	-	-	TRBJ2-3	CASSLGAGVTDTQYF	TGTGCCAGCAGCTTGGGCGCGGGTGTCACAGATACGCAGTATTTT
12	TRBV11-3	-	-	TRBJ2-1	CASSLGRDGEFF	TGTGCCAGCAGCTTAGGGCGGGATGGTGAGTTCTTC
13	TRBV6-6	-	-	TRBJ2-7	CASSYGQSYEQYF	TGTGCCAGCAGTTACGGACAGTCCTACGAGCAGTACTTC
14	TRBV11-2	-	TRBD1	TRBJ1-2	CASSLGQGDYGYTF	TGTGCCAGCAGCTTAGGACAGGGTGACTATGGCTACACCTTC
16	TRBV7-3	-	-	TRBJ2-6	CASSRQGHSGANVLTF	TGTGCCAGCAGCCGTCAGGGGCATTCGGGGGCCAACGTCCTGACTTTC
14	TRBV6-1	-	-	TRBJ2-7	CASAVGRGTYEQYF	TGTGCCAGCGCCGTGGGCAGGGGCACCTACGAGCAGTACTTC
12	TRBV7-2	-	-	TRBJ1-5	CASSLNGQPQHF	TGTGCCAGCAGCCTGAACGGACAGCCCCAGCATTTT
14	TRBV27	-	TRBD1	TRBJ2-7	CASSHRTGGHEQYF	TGTGCCAGCAGTCACCGGACAGGGGGACACGAGCAGTACTTC
18	TRBV2	once	TRBD2	TRBJ2-5	CASSAGLADTRPPGTQYF	TGTGCCAGCAGTGCCGGACTAGCGGACACCCGTCCCCCGGGGACCCAGTACTTC
16	TRBV10-2	-	-	TRBJ2-3	CASSEPGQIQPDTQYF	TGCGCCAGCAGTGAGCCCGGGCAGATACAGCCAGATACGCAGTATTTT
15	TRBV2	-	-	TRBJ1-5	CASSGADYSNQPQHF	TGTGCCAGCAGTGGTGCAGATTATAGCAATCAGCCCCAGCATTTT
11	TRBV5-6	-	-	TRBJ2-7	CASSWTGEQYF	TGTGCCAGCAGCTGGACGGGTGAGCAGTACTTC
12	TRBV9	-	-	TRBJ2-1	CASSGIDNEQFF	TGTGCCAGCAGCGGGATCGACAATGAGCAGTTCTTC
14	TRBV13	once	TRBD2	TRBJ2-7	CASSPGTSGYEQYF	TGTGCCAGCAGCCCGGGGACTAGCGGCTACGAGCAGTACTTC
11	TRBV6-5	-	-	TRBJ1-1	CASARGTEAFF	TGTGCCAGCGCAAGGGGCACTGAAGCTTTCTTT
17	TRBV5-1	-	-	TRBJ1-5	CASSLRRGPETNQPQHF	TGCGCCAGCAGCTTGCGCCGAGGCCCAGAAACTAATCAGCCCCAGCATTTT
12	TRBV5-6	-	-	TRBJ2-7	CASSLAGSEQYF	TGTGCCAGCAGCTTGGCCGGGAGCGAGCAGTACTTC
16	TRBV28	-	-	TRBJ2-5	CASSLALEGRGETQYF	TGTGCCAGCAGTTTAGCCCTTGAGGGGAGAGGCGAGACCCAGTACTTC
16	TRBV2	-	TRBD2	TRBJ2-7	CASTGLAGGPGHEQYF	TGTGCCAGCACCGGGCTAGCGGGAGGGCCGGGACACGAGCAGTACTTC
14	TRBV29-1	-	-	TRBJ2-1	CSVGRVGSNNEQFF	TGCAGCGTTGGTCGGGTGGGGTCGAACAATGAGCAGTTCTTC
16	TRBV27	-	-	TRBJ2-6	CASSNTGGSGANVLTF	TGTGCCAGCAGTAACACAGGCGGGTCCGGGGCCAACGTCCTGACTTTC
13	TRBV29-1	-	TRBD2	TRBJ2-7	CSGTGTSRYEQYF	TGCAGCGGGACCGGGACTAGCCGCTACGAGCAGTACTTC
17	TRBV21-1	-	-	TRBJ1-1	CASSIDPEGQGVDEAFF	TGTGCCAGCAGCATCGACCCTGAGGGACAGGGAGTGGATGAAGCTTTCTTT
16	TRBV28	-	-	TRBJ1-1	CASRIYSGRLNTEAFF	TGTGCCAGCAGAATATATTCGGGCCGCCTGAACACTGAAGCTTTCTTT
15	TRBV5-8	-	-	TRBJ2-7	CASSLAGVVPDEQYF	TGTGCCAGCAGCTTGGCGGGGGTAGTCCCCGACGAGCAGTACTTC